Detailed here is one TCR beta chain. Its antigen is unidentified. Germline V gene sequence: CDR1 SGHDN, CDR2 FVKESK. V lost 0 bases and J lost 9; bases outside the gene matches: 8. The CDR3 has 16 amino acids. These data are taken from a study of cytomegalovirus exposure and HLA in healthy donors. General observations from the study: As a later analysis showed, several of the most significant clusters appeared to be linked to common viral pathogens. Evidence from a later analysis indicated that most CMV-associated TCR beta chains looked HLA-restricted.

PCR used 60 Vbeta primers and 13 Jbeta primers. Assay used: immunoSEQ multiplex PCR; TCRdb lists only in-frame clones, some missing. This sample has 150,000 to 200,000 clones, with roughly 79% found just once. V usage is TRBV14 and J usage is TRBJ2-1, with 10 bases fitting TRBD2. The clonotype comes from a woman younger than 30 in good health and CMV-seropositive. Sample: PBMCs. Here the CDR3 reads CASSQELAGNLGEQFF. The CDR3 bases are TGTGCCAGCAGCCAAGAACTAGCGGGGAATTTAGGTGAGCAGTTCTTC.